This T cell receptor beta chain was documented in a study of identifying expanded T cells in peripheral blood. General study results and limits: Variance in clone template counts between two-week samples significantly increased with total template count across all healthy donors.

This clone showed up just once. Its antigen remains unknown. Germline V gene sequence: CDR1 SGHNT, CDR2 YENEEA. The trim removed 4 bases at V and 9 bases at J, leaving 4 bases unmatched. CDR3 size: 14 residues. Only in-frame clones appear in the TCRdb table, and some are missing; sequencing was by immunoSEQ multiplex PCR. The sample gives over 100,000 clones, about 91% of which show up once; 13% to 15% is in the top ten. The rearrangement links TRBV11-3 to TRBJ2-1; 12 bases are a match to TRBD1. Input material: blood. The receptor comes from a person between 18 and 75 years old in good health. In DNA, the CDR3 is TGTGCCAGCAGCTCCGGGACAGGGGGCGGTGAGCAGTTCTTC. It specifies CASSSGTGGGEQFF.